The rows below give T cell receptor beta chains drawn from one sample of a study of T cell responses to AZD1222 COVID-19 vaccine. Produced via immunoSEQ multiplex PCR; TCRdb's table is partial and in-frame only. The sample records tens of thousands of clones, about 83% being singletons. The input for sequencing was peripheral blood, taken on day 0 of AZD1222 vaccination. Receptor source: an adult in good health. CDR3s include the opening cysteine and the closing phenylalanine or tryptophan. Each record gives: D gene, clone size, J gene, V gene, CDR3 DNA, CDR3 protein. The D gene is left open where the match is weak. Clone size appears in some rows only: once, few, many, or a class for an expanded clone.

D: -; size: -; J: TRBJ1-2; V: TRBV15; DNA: TGTGCCACCAGCAGAGATTTCGGAGGGATGGGAGGCTACACCTTC; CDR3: CATSRDFGGMGGYTF
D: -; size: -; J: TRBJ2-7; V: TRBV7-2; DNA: TGTGCCAGCAGCAATCAGAGATCGGGGGAGCAGTACTTC; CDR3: CASSNQRSGEQYF
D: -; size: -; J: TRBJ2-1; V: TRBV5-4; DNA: TGTGCCAGCAGCCGACGGGGGGCTCGATACAATGAGCAGTTCTTC; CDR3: CASSRRGARYNEQFF
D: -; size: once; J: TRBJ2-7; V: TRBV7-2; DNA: TGTGCCAGCAGCTGGGTGTCCTACGAGCAGTACTTC; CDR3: CASSWVSYEQYF
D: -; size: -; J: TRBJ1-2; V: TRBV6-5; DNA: TGTGCCAGCAGCCCGGACTGGGGCTACACCTTC; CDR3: CASSPDWGYTF
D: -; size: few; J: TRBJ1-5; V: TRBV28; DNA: TGTGCCAGCGAGAGAGGGGGGGACAATCAGCCCCAGCATTTT; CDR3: CASERGGDNQPQHF
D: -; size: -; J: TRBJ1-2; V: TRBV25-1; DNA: TGTGCCAGCAGTGAATTGGGGCAGATCTATGGCTACACCTTC; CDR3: CASSELGQIYGYTF
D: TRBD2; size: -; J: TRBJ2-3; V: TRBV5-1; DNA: TGCGCCAGCAGCTTCCGACTAGCGGGAGCAGATACGCAGTATTTT; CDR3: CASSFRLAGADTQYF
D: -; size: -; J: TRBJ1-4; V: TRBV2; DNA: TGTGCCAGCAGTCCATTTGATGAAAAACTGTTTTTT; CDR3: CASSPFDEKLFF
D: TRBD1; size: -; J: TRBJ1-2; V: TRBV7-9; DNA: TGTGCCAGCAGCTTAGGACAGGGGCTCTATGGCTACACCTTC; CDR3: CASSLGQGLYGYTF
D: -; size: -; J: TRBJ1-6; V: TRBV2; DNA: TGTGCCAGCAGTGTTGGATTTAATTCACCCCTCCACTTT; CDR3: CASSVGFNSPLHF
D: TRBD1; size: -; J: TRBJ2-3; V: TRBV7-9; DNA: TGTGCCAGCAGCTTTAGATTAACAGGGGGCGCGAGAACAGATACGCAGTATTTT; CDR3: CASSFRLTGGARTDTQYF
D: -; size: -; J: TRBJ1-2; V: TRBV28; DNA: TGTGCCAGCAGTTTAGGAGGGGTCCCCTATGGCTACACCTTC; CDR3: CASSLGGVPYGYTF
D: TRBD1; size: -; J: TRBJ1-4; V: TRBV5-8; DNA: TGTGCCAGCAGCCCGGGACAGGGGAATGAAAAACTGTTTTTT; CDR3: CASSPGQGNEKLFF
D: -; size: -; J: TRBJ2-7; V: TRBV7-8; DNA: TGTGCCAGCAGCTTAGTGGGTATCCACGAGCAGTACTTC; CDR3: CASSLVGIHEQYF
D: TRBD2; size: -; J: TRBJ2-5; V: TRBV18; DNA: TGTGCCAGCTCACGACTAGCGGGCTTACAAGAGACCCAGTACTTC; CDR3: CASSRLAGLQETQYF
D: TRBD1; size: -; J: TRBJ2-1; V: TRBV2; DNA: TGTGCCAGCATACGACAGGGACCGCATGAGCAGTTCTTC; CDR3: CASIRQGPHEQFF
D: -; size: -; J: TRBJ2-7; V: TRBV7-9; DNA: TGTGCCAGCAGCTTCCAGGGTTCCTACGAGCAGTACTTC; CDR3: CASSFQGSYEQYF
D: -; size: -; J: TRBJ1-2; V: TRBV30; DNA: TGTGCCTGGAGTCCCGGGACCCAGGTGGGCTATGGCTACACCTTC; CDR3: CAWSPGTQVGYGYTF
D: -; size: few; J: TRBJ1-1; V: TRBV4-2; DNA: TGTGCCAGCAGCCAAGACTACCGGGGGAGGACTGAAGCTTTCTTT; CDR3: CASSQDYRGRTEAFF
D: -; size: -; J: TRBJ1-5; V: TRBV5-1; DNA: TGCGCCAGCAGCTTAGGAGGGAAGGGCAATCAGCCCCAGCATTTT; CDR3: CASSLGGKGNQPQHF
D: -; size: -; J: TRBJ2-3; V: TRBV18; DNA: TGTGCCAGCTCACTCGTCACGGGACGGTTCACAGATACGCAGTATTTT; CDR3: CASSLVTGRFTDTQYF
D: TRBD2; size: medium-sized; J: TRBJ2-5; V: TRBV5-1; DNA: TGCGCCAGCAGCCGGGGACTAGTAGAAAGTAGCATCGAGACCCAGTACTTC; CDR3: CASSRGLVESSIETQYF
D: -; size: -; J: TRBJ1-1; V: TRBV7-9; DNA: TGTGCCAGCAGCTTACCAGGACGTCGCGGGGCAGGCACTGAAGCTTTCTTT; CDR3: CASSLPGRRGAGTEAFF
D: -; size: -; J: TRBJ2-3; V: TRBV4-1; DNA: TGCGCCAGCAGCCAAGGTAGGAGCACAGATACGCAGTATTTT; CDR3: CASSQGRSTDTQYF
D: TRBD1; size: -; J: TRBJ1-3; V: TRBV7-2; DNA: TGTGCCAGCAGCCTAGGAACAGGGGCTGGCTCTGGAAACACCATATATTTT; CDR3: CASSLGTGAGSGNTIYF
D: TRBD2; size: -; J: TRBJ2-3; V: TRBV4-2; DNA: TGTGCCAGCAGCCAAGATCGGGCTCTAGCGGGGGGGAAATCGCAGTATTTT; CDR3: CASSQDRALAGGKSQYF
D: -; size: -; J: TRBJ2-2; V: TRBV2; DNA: TGTGCCAGCAGTGGGCAGGGGAGCACCGGGGAGCTGTTTTTT; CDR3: CASSGQGSTGELFF
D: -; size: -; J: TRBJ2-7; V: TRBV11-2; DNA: TGTGCCAGCAGCGCCGACTACGAGCAGTACTTC; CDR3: CASSADYEQYF
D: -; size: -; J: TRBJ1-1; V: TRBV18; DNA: TGTGCCAGCTCACCTGACACTGAAGCTTTCTTT; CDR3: CASSPDTEAFF
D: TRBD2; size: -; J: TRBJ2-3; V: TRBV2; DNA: TGTGCCAGCCCGGGACTAGCGGATCCCGGAGATACGCAGTATTTT; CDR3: CASPGLADPGDTQYF
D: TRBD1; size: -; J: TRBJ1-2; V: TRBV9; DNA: TGTGCCAGCAGCGCAACACAGGGGGCGCATGGCTACACCTTC; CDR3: CASSATQGAHGYTF
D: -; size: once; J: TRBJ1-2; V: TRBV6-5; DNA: TGTGCCAGCAGACCCCACGGGGTTCACTATGGCTACACCTTC; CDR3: CASRPHGVHYGYTF
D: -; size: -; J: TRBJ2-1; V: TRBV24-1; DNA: TGTGCCACCAGTGATTTAGTATTTGGGGGAGGCAATGAGCAGTTCTTC; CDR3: CATSDLVFGGGNEQFF
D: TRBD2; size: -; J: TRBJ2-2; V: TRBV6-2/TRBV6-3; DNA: TGTGCCAGCAGTAGAGCGGGAGGCATAACAGGCGGGGAGCTGTTTTTT; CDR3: CASSRAGGITGGELFF
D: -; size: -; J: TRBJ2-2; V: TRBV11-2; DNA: TGTGCCAGTGTGGGGTATGGGGACACCGGGGAGCTGTTTTTT; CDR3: CASVGYGDTGELFF
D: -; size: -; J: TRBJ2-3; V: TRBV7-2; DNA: TGTGCCAGCAGCTTAGGGGGTACGCAGTATTTT; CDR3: CASSLGGTQYF
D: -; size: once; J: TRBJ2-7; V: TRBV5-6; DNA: TGTGCCAGCAGCTGGGGGATAGATACCTACGAGCAGTACTTC; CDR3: CASSWGIDTYEQYF
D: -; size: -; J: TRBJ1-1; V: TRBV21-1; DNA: TGTGCCAGCAGCAAAGGTGGTGAGGGGAACACTGAAGCTTTCTTT; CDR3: CASSKGGEGNTEAFF
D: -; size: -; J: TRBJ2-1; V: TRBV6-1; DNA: TGTGCCAGCAGTGAACCGGGGGGCAGCTCCTACAATGAGCAGTTCTTC; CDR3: CASSEPGGSSYNEQFF
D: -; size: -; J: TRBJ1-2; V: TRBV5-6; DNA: TGTGCCAGCATCTCACCCTACAGGGAGGAGGGCTACACCTTC; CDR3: CASISPYREEGYTF